The present T cell receptor beta chain was sequenced within a study of blood T cell repertoires in COVID-19 (dated by TCRdb to the early 2020s). For context, the study as a whole: ImmuneRACE Cohort 3 recovered participants were defined by two consecutive negative NP/OP PCR tests, healthcare professional clearance, or symptom resolution. Samples from collaborators originated in the United States, Italy and Spain and spanned both the acute and convalescent phases of COVID-19. The material from the prospective study consisted of cDNA or gDNA derived from T cells, B-cell-depleted T cells, or PBMCs. The dataset comprised deeply sampled blood TCRbeta repertoires from subjects exposed to, actively infected with, or recovered from COVID-19. The repertoires were made available in a free public database intended to serve as a resource for research on the immune response to SARS-CoV-2. Samples came from the ongoing ImmuneRACE study (first 160 participants) plus 1,254 subjects from 6 global collaborators. The sample metadata nearly always contained a de-identified subject ID, COVID-19 status, age in years and sex. Where available, HLA class I and class II types were obtained from metadata supplied by the sample provider rather than from assay-based typing.

In the prospective study, participants were roughly 18 to 95 years old, resided in 24 geographic areas of the United States, and were enrolled through a virtual design. To assign participants to cohorts, the prospective study relied on clinical history that participants themselves reported in a screening survey and a study questionnaire. Each participant in the prospective study had whole blood, serum and a nasopharyngeal or oropharyngeal swab collected by mobile phlebotomists. Additional blood draws and questionnaires over an approximately 2-month period could optionally be provided by prospective study participants. Blood samples from the prospective study were shipped frozen or at room temperature prior to DNA extraction. The immunoSEQ Assay, a bias-controlled multiplex PCR, was used to amplify TCRbeta CDR3 regions from genomic DNA. Turning to the authors' computational methods: The number of nucleated cells in each sample was estimated by amplification of reference gene primers within the assay. Sequence reads were collapsed and filtered to measure the absolute abundance of every unique TCRbeta CDR3 rearrangement. For each sample, productive Simpson clonality was calculated as the square root of Simpson's diversity index over productive rearrangements. Drawn from immuneACCESS, this table holds only the in-frame rearrangements with V and J called that TCRdb kept. Clones are partly lost; checked studies trace under half to an unresolved V gene and leave the rest unexplained. V and J calls and clone size are given by that table; D and trimming were obtained from the DNA. The sample table contains about 140,000 clones; only one count was recorded for about 80% of them. The ten largest clonotypes hold approximately 4% of the sample.

Points on this clone: There is no known antigen for this receptor. No clone much larger than this one lies a single base away; base qualities are absent.

The full study reports these points: The quantity of clinical and demographic metadata differed by source and by participant and was supplied without curation.

The TCR was taken from a man between 45 and 60 years old in a cohort exposed to, infected with or recovered from COVID-19 (not recorded which). Input material: PBMCs or T cells enriched from blood (not recorded which).

The CDR3 protein: CASSKSTDKMDYGYTF. The DNA sequence follows: TGTGCCAGCAGCAAATCGACAGATAAGATGGACTATGGCTACACCTTC. The rearrangement combines TRBV21-1 with TRBJ1-2; no DNA check was done on the table's D call, TRBD1. TRBV21-1 is deemed a pseudogene. The CDR3 contains 16 residues, cysteine and phenylalanine counted. The entry retains the CDR3 DNA only, 48 bases that are in frame from base 1.